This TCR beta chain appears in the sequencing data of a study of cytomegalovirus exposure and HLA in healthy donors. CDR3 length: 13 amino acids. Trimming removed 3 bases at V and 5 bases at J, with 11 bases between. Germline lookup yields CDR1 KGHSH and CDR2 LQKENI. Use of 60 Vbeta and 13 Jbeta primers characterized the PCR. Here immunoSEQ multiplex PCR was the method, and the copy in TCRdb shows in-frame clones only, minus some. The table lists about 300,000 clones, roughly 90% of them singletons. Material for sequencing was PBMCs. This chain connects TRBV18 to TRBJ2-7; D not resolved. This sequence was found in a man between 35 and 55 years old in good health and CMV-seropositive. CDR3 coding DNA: TGTGCCAGCTCACCTGGCCAGGTCGACGAGCAGTACTTC. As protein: CASSPGQVDEQYF.